A selection of T cell receptor beta chains follows, all from one sample in a study of CD8+ T cells in alopecia areata. Repertoires were generated with immunoSEQ multiplex PCR, while TCRdb's copy carries only in-frame clones and drops some. The sample includes about 200,000 clones, 58% seen only once; the top ten take approximately 5.1%. The source was CD4+ T cells sorted from blood, collected at week 24, from a patient treated with tofacitinib. The origin of the receptors is a human donor with alopecia areata. The CDR3 runs from the conserved cysteine through the conserved F or W. The D gene is left open where the match is weak. Rows give clone size only sometimes, using once, few, many, or a class for an expanded clone.

J | V | size | D | DNA | CDR3
TRBJ1-2 | TRBV28 | . | . | TGTGCCAGCCGAGAGGGCACGGGCTACACCTTC | CASREGTGYTF
TRBJ2-5 | TRBV7-3 | . | . | TGTGCCAGCAGCTTAACAGAGCTGGAGACCCAGTACTTC | CASSLTELETQYF
TRBJ2-2 | TRBV30 | . | . | TGTGCCTGGAGCCGGGGGCCCAGCACCGGGGAGCTGTTTTTT | CAWSRGPSTGELFF
TRBJ1-1 | TRBV29-1 | once | . | TGCAGCACTCGGCGGACTGAAGCTTTCTTT | CSTRRTEAFF
TRBJ2-5 | TRBV5-1 | . | TRBD2 | TGCGCCAGCAGCCCTCGGACTAGCGGGGGCCGGCAAGAGACCCAGTACTTC | CASSPRTSGGRQETQYF
TRBJ2-1 | TRBV4-1 | . | TRBD1 | TGCGCCAGCAGCCATCAGAGGGACAGGGGGACCAATGAGCAGTTCTTC | CASSHQRDRGTNEQFF
TRBJ2-4 | TRBV28 | . | TRBD1 | TGTGCCAGCAGTCCACCCCTCGGGACAGGAGCCAAAAACATTCAGTACTTC | CASSPPLGTGAKNIQYF
TRBJ2-7 | TRBV29-1 | . | . | TGCAGCGTTGAAGTCAACAGTATAATGCATGAGCAGTACTTC | CSVEVNSIMHEQYF
TRBJ2-7 | TRBV5-4 | . | . | TGTGCCAGCAGCCCGGTTGGGGGCTCCTACGAGCAGTACTTC | CASSPVGGSYEQYF
TRBJ2-1 | TRBV4-3 | few | . | TGCGCCAGCAGCCGGAATGTAGCGGACCCCTACAATGAGCAGTTCTTC | CASSRNVADPYNEQFF
TRBJ2-2 | TRBV6-5 | . | . | TGTGCCAGCAGTCCTATCACTGGAAACACCGGGGAGCTGTTTTTT | CASSPITGNTGELFF
TRBJ1-1 | TRBV14 | few | . | TGTGCCAGCAGCCAAAAGAGGAACACTGAAGCTTTCTTT | CASSQKRNTEAFF
TRBJ2-7 | TRBV5-6 | . | TRBD1 | TGTGCCAGCAGATTGACAGGGGACGACTACGAGCAGTACTTC | CASRLTGDDYEQYF
TRBJ1-2 | TRBV10-3 | . | . | TGTGCCATCATGGCCGGACAGTTTGACTATGGCTACACCTTC | CAIMAGQFDYGYTF
TRBJ1-2 | TRBV5-1 | . | . | TGCGCCAGCAGCCTGAATAACGGACCCGACTATGGCTACACCTTC | CASSLNNGPDYGYTF
TRBJ2-5 | TRBV5-1 | . | . | TGCGCCAGCACCCGGGACGGCGGGCGGGAGACCCAGTACTTC | CASTRDGGRETQYF
TRBJ1-1 | TRBV15 | . | . | TGTGCCACCAGCAGGGACGGTACTGAAGCTTTCTTT | CATSRDGTEAFF
TRBJ1-4 | TRBV18 | . | . | TGTGCCAGCTCACCTACACGGAATGAAAAACTGTTTTTT | CASSPTRNEKLFF
TRBJ1-6 | TRBV5-4 | . | . | TGTGCCAGCAGCCCGGACAGCAGCTCCTATAATTCACCCCTCCACTTT | CASSPDSSSYNSPLHF
TRBJ1-2 | TRBV4-3 | . | . | TGCGCCAGCAGCCACCCCATTTTGAGTGGCTACACCTTC | CASSHPILSGYTF
TRBJ2-5 | TRBV30 | . | TRBD2 | TGTGCCTGGAGTGTTCAGGCTAGCGGGAGATGGGAGACCCAGTACTTC | CAWSVQASGRWETQYF
TRBJ1-2 | TRBV25-1 | . | . | TGTGCCAGCAGTGACCCCGGGCCCTCCTATGGCTACACCTTC | CASSDPGPSYGYTF
TRBJ2-7 | TRBV19 | . | . | TGTGCCAGTAGCTCCGGACAGATTTTTCGGGAGGAGCAGTACTTC | CASSSGQIFREEQYF
TRBJ2-7 | TRBV30 | . | . | TGTGCCTGGAGGACAGGCTACGAGCAGTACTTC | CAWRTGYEQYF
TRBJ1-2 | TRBV10-2 | . | TRBD1 | TGCGCCAGCTGGGACAGTTCTCGACTTAACTATGGCTACACCTTC | CASWDSSRLNYGYTF
TRBJ2-1 | TRBV18 | . | . | TGTGCCAGCTCACGGGATGATCCAGGCAATGAGCAGTTCTTC | CASSRDDPGNEQFF
TRBJ2-5 | TRBV29-1 | . | . | TGCAGCGTTGCCACAGGGTGGTACCAAGAGACCCAGTACTTC | CSVATGWYQETQYF
TRBJ2-1 | TRBV5-6 | . | . | TGTGCCAGCAGCTTGAATAGCAACTCCTACAATGAGCAGTTCTTC | CASSLNSNSYNEQFF
TRBJ2-7 | TRBV7-2 | . | . | TGTGCCAGCAGCGTAACCGGCTACGAGCAGTACTTC | CASSVTGYEQYF
TRBJ2-6 | TRBV7-2 | . | TRBD2 | TGTGCCAGCAGCCTTCGACTAGCGTTAAGCTCTGGGGCCAACGTCCTGACTTTC | CASSLRLALSSGANVLTF
TRBJ1-2 | TRBV7-2 | . | . | TGTGCCAGCAGCTCCTGGCGGGGAGACTATGGCTACACCTTC | CASSSWRGDYGYTF
TRBJ2-5 | TRBV5-4 | . | TRBD2 | TGTGCCAGCAGCTTAGCTAGCGGGAGGGAAGAGACCCAGTACTTC | CASSLASGREETQYF
TRBJ1-6 | TRBV7-8 | . | . | TGTGCCAGCAGCTTATATAGTCAGTCTAACTCCCCCCTCCACTTT | CASSLYSQSNSPLHF
TRBJ1-2 | TRBV6-6 | . | . | TGTGCCAGCAGTTCGGGGGATAGTGGGGGCTACACCTTC | CASSSGDSGGYTF
TRBJ1-1 | TRBV5-1 | . | . | TGCGCCAGCAGCTTTGGCGACAGGAACACTGAAGCTTTCTTT | CASSFGDRNTEAFF
TRBJ2-7 | TRBV14 | . | . | TGTGCCGGCAGCCAAGATCTCCGCGACGAGCAGTACTTC | CAGSQDLRDEQYF
TRBJ1-1 | TRBV11-2 | . | . | TGTGCCAGCAGCTTAGTCGCCAGGGAAGCTTTCTTT | CASSLVAREAFF
TRBJ2-2 | TRBV29-1 | . | TRBD1 | TGCAGCATAAACAGGGGGTCCACCGGGGAGCTGTTTTTT | CSINRGSTGELFF
TRBJ2-5 | TRBV5-4 | . | TRBD2 | TGTGCCAGCAGCTTGGCGGCAGGACTAGCGCGTGGAGAGACCCAGTACTTC | CASSLAAGLARGETQYF
TRBJ2-7 | TRBV5-1 | . | . | TGCGCCAGCAGCGCGGCGGGTAGCGGCGAGCAGTACTTC | CASSAAGSGEQYF
TRBJ2-7 | TRBV30 | few | . | TGTGCCGGAGGACGCTGGCCCTACGAGCAGTACTTC | CAGGRWPYEQYF
TRBJ2-1 | TRBV10-3 | . | TRBD2 | TGTGCCATCACCCAGCCAAGAAGCGGGAGGTCGGCGGGTGAGCAGTTCTTC | CAITQPRSGRSAGEQFF
TRBJ2-1 | TRBV7-9 | . | TRBD2 | TGTGCCAGCAGCTTACGGCGGGAGATAAACAATGAGCAGTTCTTC | CASSLRREINNEQFF
TRBJ2-3 | TRBV6-5 | few | . | TGTGCCAGCGGCCCCCGGGGGTTCGGGACAGATACGCAGTATTTT | CASGPRGFGTDTQYF
TRBJ1-2 | TRBV30 | once | TRBD1 | TGTGCCTGGAGACAGGGGACTGGCTACACCTTC | CAWRQGTGYTF
TRBJ2-7 | TRBV7-9 | . | . | TGTGCCAGCAGCACGGACACCTACTCCTACGAGCAGTACTTC | CASSTDTYSYEQYF
TRBJ2-5 | TRBV7-2 | . | TRBD2 | TGTGCCAGCAGCTTCGAGCTAGCGGGGGGACAAGAGACCCAGTACTTC | CASSFELAGGQETQYF
TRBJ2-5 | TRBV9 | few | TRBD1 | TGTGCCAGCACCCTCCCGGACAGGGGTCTCCAAGAGACCCAGTACTTC | CASTLPDRGLQETQYF
TRBJ2-1 | TRBV15 | . | . | TGTGCCACCAGCAGAGATAGCCCGGACAGCTACAATGAGCAGTTCTTC | CATSRDSPDSYNEQFF
TRBJ2-7 | TRBV27 | . | . | TGTGCCAGTATTGTATACGAGCAGTACTTC | CASIVYEQYF
TRBJ2-3 | TRBV6-6 | few | . | TGTGCCAGCAGTTACTCGTTAACAGATACGCAGTATTTT | CASSYSLTDTQYF
TRBJ2-1 | TRBV5-4 | . | . | TGTGCCAGCAGCTTGACGGGGCCCAATGAGCAGTTCTTC | CASSLTGPNEQFF
TRBJ2-2 | TRBV4-2 | once | TRBD1 | TGTGCCAGCAGCCGACCGGGACAGAAGTCCGGGGAGCTGTTTTTT | CASSRPGQKSGELFF
TRBJ2-2 | TRBV27 | . | . | TGTGCCAGCAGTTCTTCTATGGGCACCGGGGAGCTGTTTTTT | CASSSSMGTGELFF